The 2 T cell receptor beta chains in this list originate from one sample, sequenced in a study of blood T cell repertoires in COVID-19. Some clones are missing from TCRdb's copy, which holds only in-frame ones; the method was immunoSEQ multiplex PCR. Among 200,000 or so clones listed, about four fifths were seen once. Source material: PBMCs or T cells enriched from blood (not recorded which). Source of these receptors: a middle-aged man who had recovered from COVID-19.

V gene TRBV3-1 (or the pseudogene TRBV3-2) combines with J gene TRBJ1-1; 10 bases are shared with TRBD1. The CDR3 is 17 residues long. Per germline, CDR1 LGHDT and CDR2 YNNKEL (reference sequence). V lost 4 bases and J lost 0; bases outside the gene matches: 8. CDR3 sequence (DNA): TGTGCCAGCAGCCCCGTCCCGGGACAGGGGCTGAACACTGAAGCTTTCTTT. It yields the protein CASSPVPGQGLNTEAFF.

V and J are TRBV11-1 and TRBJ2-7, with 11 bases fitting TRBD2. The length of the CDR3 is 13 residues. V dropped 2 bases and J dropped 6; count of bases not matched to a gene: 0. Germline lookup yields CDR1 SGHAT and CDR2 FQDESV (reference sequence). The CDR3 is CASSLLAGGEQYF. DNA for the CDR3: TGTGCCAGCAGCTTACTAGCGGGGGGCGAGCAGTACTTC.